This TCR beta chain came from a study of shared clonotypes between healthy human individuals. Study-level points and caveats: Only blood samples were collected, and tissue repertoires likely differ.

This clone was counted once. Its antigen is not known. The naive CD8 subset, CD45RO-negative cells positively selected for CCR7, excluded terminally differentiated effector memory CD45RA+ cells. In the study's own analysis: ImmunoSEQ supplied junction-only sequences lacking quality scores, so filtering was different. Generated by immunoSEQ multiplex PCR, the TCRdb table keeps only in-frame clones and is missing some. V and J calls and clone size come straight from that table; D and trimming were deduced from the DNA. The sample has about 1.9 million clones, roughly 95% seen once. The sample consisted of naive CD8+ T cells from PBMCs. This TCR derives from a man aged 18-30 years in good health. Some clones in this sample may be carry-over from other donors' samples.

The DNA of the CDR3 is TGTGCCAGCAGCGATCCGTCGGGGCTAGAAGCTTTCTTT. This codes for CASSDPSGLEAFF. The V and J genes are TRBV7-9 and TRBJ1-1; D is perhaps TRBD1 (5 bases). The germline CDR1 and CDR2 sequences are SEHNR and FQNEAQ (reference sequence). The length of the CDR3 is 13 residues. V lost 5 bases and J 8 bases, leaving 15 bases between the germline ends.